The rows below give T cell receptor beta chains drawn from one sample of a study of blood T cell repertoires in COVID-19. Produced via immunoSEQ multiplex PCR; TCRdb's table is partial and in-frame only. The repertoire holds some 95,000 clones, with roughly 75% as singletons. Sequenced sample: peripheral blood. All receptors derive from a man aged 45-65 years who had recovered from COVID-19. CDR3s include the opening cysteine and the closing phenylalanine or tryptophan. A D gene is named only where the DNA matches it firmly.

J gene,V gene,D gene,CDR3 protein
TRBJ1-1,TRBV19,-,CASSILSYGRLNTEAFF
TRBJ2-7,TRBV7-2,TRBD1,CASSTSTGASYEQYF
TRBJ1-4,TRBV5-1,-,CASRAGPNEKLFF
TRBJ1-5,TRBV19,-,CASSIGQYSNQPQHF
TRBJ2-7,TRBV28,-,CASGGGTPYEQYF
TRBJ1-1,TRBV13,-,CASSFGARGEAFF
TRBJ2-2,TRBV9,-,CASSVGSSHNTGELFF
TRBJ1-5,TRBV3-1/TRBV3-2,-,CASSQRQSDQPQHF
TRBJ1-2,TRBV5-4,-,CASSVRLGGGHGYTF
TRBJ2-5,TRBV19,-,CASSIVDRIQETQYF
TRBJ2-3,TRBV11-3,TRBD2,CASSLRRGGADTQYF
TRBJ1-4,TRBV7-2,-,CASSFDPLGGGEKLFF
TRBJ1-1,TRBV10-1,-,CASRTPPEGPEAFF
TRBJ1-6,TRBV19,-,CAVQEDPNSPLHF
TRBJ1-1,TRBV10-3,TRBD1,CAISGGQVGNTEAFF
TRBJ1-6,TRBV27,-,CASSSRRAYNSPLHF